One and the same sample provided the 10 T cell receptor beta chains below, sequenced in a study of beta chain features in type 1 diabetes. The sequenced template was cDNA made from the entire isolated RNA. Measured with immunoSEQ multiplex PCR; TCRdb has only the in-frame clones, and not every one. The sample lists around 160,000 clones; 40% to 60% were seen once. Sequencing was done on a sample of Tregs from blood. These receptors all stem from a young man in good health.

J is TRBJ1-1 and V is TRBV28, with D uncertain. Trimming shortened V by 8 bases and J by 2 bases, and 6 bases separated the two germline ends. Germline CDR1 is MDHEN and CDR2 is SYDVKM. The CDR3 is 11 residues long. The CDR3 nucleotides read TGTGCCAGCGGAGTAAACACTGAAGCTTTCTTT. The encoded protein is CASGVNTEAFF.

This clone was counted only a few times. The chain recombines TRBV16 with TRBJ2-1, with a weak D call TRBD1 (6 bases). Germline assignment: CDR1 KGHSY and CDR2 FQNENV. The CDR3 length is 13 residues. V was clipped by 4 bases and J by 5 bases, with 9 bases between them. For the CDR3, the DNA is TGTGCCAGCAGCCTCGGACAGAACAATGAGCAGTTCTTC. It is translated as CASSLGQNNEQFF.

In its sample, this clone was seen a few times. This rearrangement joins TRBV5-1 to TRBJ2-5; 14 positions agree with TRBD2. After removal of 0 bases from V and 6 bases from J, the junction contained 4 bases not matched to a gene. The CDR3 spans 16 residues. CDR1 is SGHRS and CDR2 is YFSETQ in the germline V gene. The chain's CDR3 is CASSLAWTSGRKTQYF. CDR3 bases: TGCGCCAGCAGCTTGGCCTGGACTAGCGGGAGGAAGACCCAGTACTTC.

This clone appeared a few times. The genes are TRBV7-9 and TRBJ2-7, with a weak D call TRBD2 (5 bases). Germline CDR1 SEHNR, CDR2 FQNEAQ (reference sequence). The CDR3 runs 16 residues. V shed 2 bases and J shed 2 bases, with 16 bases lying between them. CDR3 DNA: TGTGCCAGCAGCTTAAATATTGGAGCGGAGACCTACGAGCAGTACTTC. This encodes CASSLNIGAETYEQYF. Combining the CDR3 with reference TRBV7-9 and TRBJ2-7 gives the whole variable domain DTGVSQNPRHKITKRGQNVTFRCDPISEHNRLYWYRQTLGQGPEFLTYFQNEAQLEKSRLLSDRFSAERPKGSFSTLEIQRTEQGDSAMYLCASSLNIGAETYEQYFGPGTRLTVT.

V gene TRBV4-2 combines with J gene TRBJ2-3; the match to TRBD2 covers 10 bases. The CDR3 runs to 18 residues. The V and J ends lost 0 bases and 6 bases, in that order; junction bases with no gene match: 12. The germline V gene encodes CDR1 LGHNA and CDR2 YNFKEQ. In nucleotides, the CDR3 is TGTGCCAGCAGCCAAGATATCGGTCTAGCGGGGGAGGCGGATACGCAGTATTTT. It is translated as CASSQDIGLAGEADTQYF.

The chain uses TRBV7-9 and TRBJ2-5, with TRBD2 matching 8 bases. Losses at the gene ends were 2 bases for V and 5 bases for J; bases not matched to a gene: 4. This CDR3 spans 14 amino acids. Germline CDR1 and CDR2: SEHNR and FQNEAQ (reference sequence). The CDR3 loop is CASSLTGGRETQYF. DNA of the CDR3: TGTGCCAGCAGCTTAACGGGAGGGAGGGAGACCCAGTACTTC.

V is TRBV15 and J is TRBJ2-4; no clear D gene. Between the trimmed V and J ends, which lost 0 bases and 0 bases, there was a span of 15 bases. Germline CDR1 LNHNV, CDR2 YYDKDF (reference sequence). The CDR3 totals 18 residues. In DNA form, the CDR3 reads TGTGCCACCAGCAGAGATAAGTCGAGCGTACTAGCCAAAAACATTCAGTACTTC. Its translation is CATSRDKSSVLAKNIQYF.

This clone was observed a handful of times. The chain links TRBV28 to TRBJ1-1, with TRBD1 identical over 8 bases. This CDR3 is built from 15 residues. Germline V gene data show CDR1 as MDHEN and CDR2 as SYDVKM. Trimming at V came to 1 base and at J to 6 bases, leaving 7 bases not matched to a gene. The CDR3: CASSLSRTGTSEAFF. CDR3 nucleotide sequence: TGTGCCAGCAGTTTATCCCGGACAGGGACCTCTGAAGCTTTCTTT.

The chain links TRBV5-4 to TRBJ1-5; D unresolved. This CDR3 has 13 amino acids. Trimming took 0 bases from V and 7 from J, leaving 8 bases between them. The V gene's germline CDR1 is SGHNT and CDR2 YYREEE (reference sequence). The CDR3 sequence: CASSLGAEQPQHF. The CDR3 DNA is TGTGCCAGCAGCTTGGGGGCAGAGCAGCCCCAGCATTTT. Full variable domain (missing parts from reference TRBV5-4 and TRBJ1-5): ETGVTQSPTHLIKTRGQQVTLRCSSQSGHNTVSWYQQALGQGPQFIFQYYREEENGRGNFPPRFSGLQFPNYSSELNVNALELDDSALYLCASSLGAEQPQHFGDGTRLSIL.

The chain has TRBV15 and TRBJ1-4, with 9 bases aligning to TRBD1. Per germline, CDR1 LNHNV and CDR2 YYDKDF (reference sequence). Trimming took 1 base from V and 6 from J; bases not matched to a gene: 3. CDR3 length equals 15 residues. The CDR3 DNA is TGTGCCACCAGCAGAGTGGGACAGGGATATGAAAAACTGTTTTTT. It translates to CATSRVGQGYEKLFF.